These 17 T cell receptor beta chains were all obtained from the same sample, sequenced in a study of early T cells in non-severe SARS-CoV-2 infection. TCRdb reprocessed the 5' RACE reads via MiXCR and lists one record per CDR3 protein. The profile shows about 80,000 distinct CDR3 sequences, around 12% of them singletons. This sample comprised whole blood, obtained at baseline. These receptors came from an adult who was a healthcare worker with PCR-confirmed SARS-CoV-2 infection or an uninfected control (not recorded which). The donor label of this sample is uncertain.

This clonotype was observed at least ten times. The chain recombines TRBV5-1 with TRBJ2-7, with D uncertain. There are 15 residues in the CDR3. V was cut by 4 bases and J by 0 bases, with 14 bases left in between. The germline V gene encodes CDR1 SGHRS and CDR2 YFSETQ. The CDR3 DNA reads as TGCGCCAGCAGCCGCACGGGTTCGAGCTCCTACGAGCAGTACTTC. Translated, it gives CASSRTGSSSYEQYF.

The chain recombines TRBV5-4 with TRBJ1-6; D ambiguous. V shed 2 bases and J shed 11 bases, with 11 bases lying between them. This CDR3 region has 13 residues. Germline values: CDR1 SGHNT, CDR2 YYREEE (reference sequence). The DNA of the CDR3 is TGTGCCAGCAGCTTTACGAGAAAGACACCCCTCCACTTT. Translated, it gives CASSFTRKTPLHF.

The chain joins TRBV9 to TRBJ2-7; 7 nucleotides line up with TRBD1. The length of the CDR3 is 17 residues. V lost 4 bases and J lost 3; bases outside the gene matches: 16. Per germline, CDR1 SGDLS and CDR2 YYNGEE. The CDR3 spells CASSPSSRGKLGYEQYF. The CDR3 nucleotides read TGTGCCAGCAGCCCCAGTTCCAGGGGGAAGCTTGGCTACGAGCAGTACTTC.

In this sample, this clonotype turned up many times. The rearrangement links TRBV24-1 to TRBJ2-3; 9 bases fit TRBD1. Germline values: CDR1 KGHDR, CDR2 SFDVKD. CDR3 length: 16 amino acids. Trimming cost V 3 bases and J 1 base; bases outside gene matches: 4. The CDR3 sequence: CATSDPRQGGTDTQYF. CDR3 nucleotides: TGTGCCACCAGTGATCCCAGACAGGGGGGCACAGATACGCAGTATTTT.

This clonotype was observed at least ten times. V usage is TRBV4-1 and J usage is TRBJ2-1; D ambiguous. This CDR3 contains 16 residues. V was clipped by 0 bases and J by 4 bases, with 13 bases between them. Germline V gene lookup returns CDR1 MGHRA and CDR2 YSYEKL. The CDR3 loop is CASSQEPRLGYNEQFF. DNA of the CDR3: TGCGCCAGCAGCCAAGAACCTAGGCTTGGTTACAATGAGCAGTTCTTC.

In DNA form, the CDR3 reads TGTGCCACCAGCCGGACTAGCCAAGAGACCCAGTACTTC. It specifies CATSRTSQETQYF. V and J are TRBV15 and TRBJ2-5, with TRBD2 identical over 7 bases. Per the germline V gene, CDR1 is LNHNV and CDR2 is YYDKDF (reference sequence). The CDR3 sequence is 13 residues long. V lost 5 bases to trimming and J lost 1 base; unmatched junction nucleotides: 1. Drawing the rest from reference TRBV15 and TRBJ2-5, the complete variable domain is DAMVIQNPRYQVTQFGKPVTLSCSQTLNHNVMYWYQQKSSQAPKLLFHYYDKDFNNEADTPDNFQSRRPNTSFCFLDIRSPGLGDTAMYLCATSRTSQETQYFGPGTRLLVL.

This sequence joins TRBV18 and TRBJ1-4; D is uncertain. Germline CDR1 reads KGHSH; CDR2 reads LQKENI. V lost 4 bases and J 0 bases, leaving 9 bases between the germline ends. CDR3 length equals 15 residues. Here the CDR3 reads CASSRSPATNEKLFF. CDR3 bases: TGTGCCAGCTCACGGAGTCCTGCAACTAATGAAAAACTGTTTTTT. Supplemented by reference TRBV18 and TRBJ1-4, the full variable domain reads NAGVMQNPRHLVRRRGQEARLRCSPMKGHSHVYWYRQLPEEGLKFMVYLQKENIIDESGMPKERFSAEFPKEGPSILRIQQVVRGDSAAYFCASSRSPATNEKLFFGSGTQLSVL.

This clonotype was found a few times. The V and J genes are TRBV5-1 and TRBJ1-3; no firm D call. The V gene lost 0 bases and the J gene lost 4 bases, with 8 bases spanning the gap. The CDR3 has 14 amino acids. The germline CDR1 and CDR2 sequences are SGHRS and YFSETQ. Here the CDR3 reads CASSLGSEGNTIYF. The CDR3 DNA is TGCGCCAGCAGCTTGGGCAGTGAAGGAAACACCATATATTTT. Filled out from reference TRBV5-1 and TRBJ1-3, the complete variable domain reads KAGVTQTPRYLIKTRGQQVTLSCSPISGHRSVSWYQQTPGQGLQFLFEYFSETQRNKGNFPGRFSGRQFSNSRSEMNVSTLELGDSALYLCASSLGSEGNTIYFGEGSWLTVV.

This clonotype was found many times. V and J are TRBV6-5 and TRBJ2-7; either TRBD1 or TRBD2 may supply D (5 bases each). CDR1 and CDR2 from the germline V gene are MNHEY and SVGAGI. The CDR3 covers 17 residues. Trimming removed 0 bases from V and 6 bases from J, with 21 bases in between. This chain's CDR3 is CASSYSLLAPLRGEQYF. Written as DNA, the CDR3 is TGTGCCAGCAGTTACTCGTTGCTAGCTCCGCTAAGGGGCGAGCAGTACTTC.

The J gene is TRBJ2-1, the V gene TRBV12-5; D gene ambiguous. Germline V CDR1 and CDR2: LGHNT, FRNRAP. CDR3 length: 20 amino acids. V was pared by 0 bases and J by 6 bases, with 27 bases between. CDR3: CASGLVIPSVRSFLVNEQFF. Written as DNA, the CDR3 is TGTGCTAGTGGTTTGGTAATCCCTTCTGTGCGGTCCTTTCTGGTCAATGAGCAGTTCTTC.

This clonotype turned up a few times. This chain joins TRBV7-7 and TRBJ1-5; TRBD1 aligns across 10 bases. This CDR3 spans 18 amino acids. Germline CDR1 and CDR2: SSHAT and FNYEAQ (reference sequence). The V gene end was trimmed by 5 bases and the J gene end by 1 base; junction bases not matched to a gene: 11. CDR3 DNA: TGTGCCAGCAGCAACCCGGGACAGGGGCGTATCAGCAATCAGCCCCAGCATTTT. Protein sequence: CASSNPGQGRISNQPQHF.

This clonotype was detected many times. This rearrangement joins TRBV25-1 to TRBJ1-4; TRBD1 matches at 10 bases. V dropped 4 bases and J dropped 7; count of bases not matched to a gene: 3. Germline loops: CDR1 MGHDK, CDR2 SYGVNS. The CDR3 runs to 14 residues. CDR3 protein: CASSGGQGVEKLFF. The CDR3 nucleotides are TGTGCCAGCAGTGGAGGACAGGGGGTTGAAAAACTGTTTTTT.

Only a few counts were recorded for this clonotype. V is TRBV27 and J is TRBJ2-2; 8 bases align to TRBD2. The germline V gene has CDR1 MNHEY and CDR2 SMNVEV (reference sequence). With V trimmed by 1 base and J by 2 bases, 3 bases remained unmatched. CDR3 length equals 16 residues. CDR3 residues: CASSLYTSGNTGELFF. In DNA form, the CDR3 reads TGTGCCAGCAGTTTATACACTAGCGGTAACACCGGGGAGCTGTTTTTT.

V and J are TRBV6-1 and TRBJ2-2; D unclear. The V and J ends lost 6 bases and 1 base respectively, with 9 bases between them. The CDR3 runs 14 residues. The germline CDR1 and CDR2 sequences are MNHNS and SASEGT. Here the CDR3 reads CASSYRGNTGELFF. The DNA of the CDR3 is TGTGCCAGCAGCTACAGAGGGAACACCGGGGAGCTGTTTTTT.

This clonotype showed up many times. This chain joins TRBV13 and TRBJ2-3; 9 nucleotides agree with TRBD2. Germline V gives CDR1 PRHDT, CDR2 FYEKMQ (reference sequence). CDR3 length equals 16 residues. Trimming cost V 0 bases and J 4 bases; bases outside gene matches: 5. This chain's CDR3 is CASSLGAGGLADTQYF. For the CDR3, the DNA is TGTGCCAGCAGCTTAGGAGCGGGAGGACTTGCAGATACGCAGTATTTT.

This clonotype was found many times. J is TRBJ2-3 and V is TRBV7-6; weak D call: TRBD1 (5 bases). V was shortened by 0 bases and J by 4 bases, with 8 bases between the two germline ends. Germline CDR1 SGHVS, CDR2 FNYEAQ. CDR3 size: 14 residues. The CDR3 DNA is TGTGCCAGCAGCTTAGCGGGGCTAGCAGATACGCAGTATTTT. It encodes CASSLAGLADTQYF.

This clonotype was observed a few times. The CDR3 coding sequence is TGTGCCACCAGTGATCCGCGGACGACGAACACCGGGGAGCTGTTTTTT. Protein: CATSDPRTTNTGELFF. The chain uses TRBV24-1 and TRBJ2-2; no firm D call. Germline CDR1 KGHDR, CDR2 SFDVKD. Trimming shortened V by 3 bases and J by 0 bases, and 10 bases separated the two germline ends. This CDR3 spans 16 amino acids.